The rows below give T cell receptor beta chains drawn from one sample of a study of blood T cell repertoires in COVID-19. The repertoire was sequenced with immunoSEQ multiplex PCR; TCRdb's copy has only in-frame clones and lacks some. The data show 400,000 to 550,000 clones, with roughly 85% seen just once and just under 2% held by the top ten. Sequencing used PBMCs or T cells enriched from blood (not recorded which). Receptors were obtained from a woman in her late teens or twenties with acute COVID-19. The CDR3 runs from the conserved cysteine through the conserved F or W. A D gene is named only where the DNA matches it firmly. Only some rows state a clone size, as once, few, many or a class for expanded clones.

J: TRBJ2-3
V: TRBV4-2
D: TRBD2
size: -
DNA: TGTGCCAGCAGCCAAGAGGGAGCGGGACCCATGATGGGGAACACAGATACGCAGTATTTT
CDR3: CASSQEGAGPMMGNTDTQYF

J: TRBJ1-2
V: TRBV6-6
D: -
size: -
DNA: TGTGCCAGCACATCCGCTATCCCATCCGATGGCTACACCTTC
CDR3: CASTSAIPSDGYTF

J: TRBJ1-5
V: TRBV6-5
D: -
size: few
DNA: TGTGCCAGCAGTTACTCAGGGGGGGACAATCAGCCCCAGCATTTT
CDR3: CASSYSGGDNQPQHF

J: TRBJ2-3
V: TRBV27
D: TRBD2
size: -
DNA: TGTGCCAGCAGCCTAGGGACTAGCTGGGCAGATACGCAGTATTTT
CDR3: CASSLGTSWADTQYF

J: TRBJ1-5
V: TRBV28
D: -
size: -
DNA: TGTGCCAGCAGTTTACTTCAAGGGGATCAGAATCAGCCCCAGCATTTT
CDR3: CASSLLQGDQNQPQHF

J: TRBJ2-5
V: TRBV9
D: -
size: -
DNA: TGTGCCAGCAGCTCCCGAAGCGGGCACCAAGAGACCCAGTACTTC
CDR3: CASSSRSGHQETQYF

J: TRBJ1-1
V: TRBV3-1/TRBV3-2
D: TRBD1
size: -
DNA: TGTGCCAGCACCCACAGACAGGGGAGAGGAGCTTTCTTT
CDR3: CASTHRQGRGAFF

J: TRBJ2-1
V: TRBV19
D: TRBD2
size: few
DNA: TGTGCCAGTAGTATCCTCGAGAGGACTAGCGGGACTATCAATGAGCAGTTCTTC
CDR3: CASSILERTSGTINEQFF

J: TRBJ2-2
V: TRBV28
D: -
size: -
DNA: TGTGCCAGCAGTCTAGGCACCCGGGGGGAGCTGTTTTTT
CDR3: CASSLGTRGELFF

J: TRBJ2-5
V: TRBV3-1/TRBV3-2
D: TRBD1
size: -
DNA: TGTGCCAGCAGCCGGGGACAGGGCGGATCGGAGACCCAGTACTTC
CDR3: CASSRGQGGSETQYF

J: TRBJ1-4
V: TRBV12-3/TRBV12-4
D: -
size: few
DNA: TGTGCCAGCAGTTTAGCGGAGAAACTGTTTTTT
CDR3: CASSLAEKLFF

J: TRBJ1-2
V: TRBV6-2/TRBV6-3
D: TRBD1
size: few
DNA: TGTGCCAGCAGTTACTCTGCAGGGGGGAACTATGGCTACACCTTC
CDR3: CASSYSAGGNYGYTF

J: TRBJ1-2
V: TRBV2
D: TRBD1
size: -
DNA: TGTGCGATCACAGGGGGTGTAGATGGCTACACCTTC
CDR3: CAITGGVDGYTF

J: TRBJ1-5
V: TRBV4-1
D: -
size: -
DNA: TGCGCCAGCAGCCAAGATAACGGGGGTTATAGCAATCAGCCCCAGCATTTT
CDR3: CASSQDNGGYSNQPQHF

J: TRBJ1-5
V: TRBV24-1
D: -
size: -
DNA: TGTGCCACCAGCCGGACAGATAGCAATCAGCCCCAGCATTTT
CDR3: CATSRTDSNQPQHF

J: TRBJ1-1
V: TRBV12-3/TRBV12-4
D: -
size: -
DNA: TGTGCCAGCAGTTTAGGGGGGCGAGGGGAAGCTTTCTTT
CDR3: CASSLGGRGEAFF

J: TRBJ2-7
V: TRBV29-1
D: TRBD2
size: -
DNA: TGCAGCGTTCAGGGACTAGCGGGAGACAAAGGCTCCTACGAGCAGTACTTC
CDR3: CSVQGLAGDKGSYEQYF

J: TRBJ1-1
V: TRBV10-2
D: -
size: -
DNA: TGCGCCAGCAGCCATAACACAGGGACTGAAGCTTTCTTT
CDR3: CASSHNTGTEAFF

J: TRBJ2-1
V: TRBV16
D: -
size: -
DNA: TGTGCCAGCAGCCAATCAAGTTTACAGGGAAGTAATGAGCAGTTCTTC
CDR3: CASSQSSLQGSNEQFF

J: TRBJ1-2
V: TRBV19
D: TRBD1
size: few
DNA: TGTGCCAGTAGTCTGCAGGGGGGCAACTATGGCTACACCTTC
CDR3: CASSLQGGNYGYTF

J: TRBJ1-1
V: TRBV6-5
D: TRBD1
size: -
DNA: TGTGCCAGCAACTACAGGGGAAGGACTGAAGCTTTCTTT
CDR3: CASNYRGRTEAFF

J: TRBJ2-1
V: TRBV27
D: TRBD2
size: -
DNA: TGTGCCAGCAGTTTCAGCGGGAGGTACAATGAGCAGTTCTTC
CDR3: CASSFSGRYNEQFF

J: TRBJ1-1
V: TRBV5-1
D: -
size: -
DNA: TGCGCCAGCAGCTGGGGTGATGGAGGCACTGAAGCTTTCTTT
CDR3: CASSWGDGGTEAFF

J: TRBJ1-6
V: TRBV27
D: -
size: -
DNA: TGTGCCAGCAGTCTGACACTACAGGGTTGGGATTCACCCCTCCACTTT
CDR3: CASSLTLQGWDSPLHF

J: TRBJ1-1
V: TRBV6-5
D: -
size: -
DNA: TGTGCCAGCAGTCCCCAGGGGAGCACTGAAGCTTTCTTT
CDR3: CASSPQGSTEAFF

J: TRBJ1-4
V: TRBV6-5
D: TRBD1
size: -
DNA: TGTGCCAGCCGCAGACAGGGGGCGCGAGAAAAACTGTTTTTT
CDR3: CASRRQGAREKLFF

J: TRBJ2-5
V: TRBV4-1
D: -
size: -
DNA: TGCGCCAGCAGCCAATGGAGACAAGAGACCCAGTACTTC
CDR3: CASSQWRQETQYF

J: TRBJ2-2
V: TRBV7-2
D: TRBD2
size: -
DNA: TGTGCCAGCAGCCCGTCAGGGCCATATAGCGGGACCGGGGAGCTGTTTTTT
CDR3: CASSPSGPYSGTGELFF

J: TRBJ2-7
V: TRBV6-2/TRBV6-3
D: TRBD2
size: -
DNA: TGTGCCAGCAGCCGGGAGGCTAGCGGGGCCTACGAGCAGTACTTC
CDR3: CASSREASGAYEQYF

J: TRBJ1-2
V: TRBV29-1
D: TRBD1
size: -
DNA: TGCAGCGTTGGGACAGGGGGCATCGGGGGCTACACCTTC
CDR3: CSVGTGGIGGYTF

J: TRBJ1-1
V: TRBV28
D: -
size: -
DNA: TGTGCCAGTTTCCCACGGGTCCACACTGAAGCTTTCTTT
CDR3: CASFPRVHTEAFF

J: TRBJ1-3
V: TRBV9
D: -
size: -
DNA: TGTGCCAGCAGCCTCCTTGTCGGAAACACCATATATTTT
CDR3: CASSLLVGNTIYF

J: TRBJ2-3
V: TRBV10-2
D: TRBD2
size: -
DNA: TGCGCCAGCAGTGATTTTCTTGGGGAGCGGGGGAAAGGAGATACGCAGTATTTT
CDR3: CASSDFLGERGKGDTQYF

J: TRBJ1-1
V: TRBV20-1
D: -
size: -
DNA: TGCAGTGCTAGTATGTCGAGGGCTGAAGCTTTCTTT
CDR3: CSASMSRAEAFF

J: TRBJ2-2
V: TRBV5-4
D: TRBD1
size: -
DNA: TGTGCCAGCAGCCCGACGGGACAGGGGGACTACACCGGGGAGCTGTTTTTT
CDR3: CASSPTGQGDYTGELFF

J: TRBJ1-1
V: TRBV7-2
D: TRBD1
size: -
DNA: TGTGCCAGCAGCCGGACAGGGTTTTACGCTTTCTTT
CDR3: CASSRTGFYAFF